This T cell receptor (beta chain) was observed in a study of T cell responses to AZD1222 COVID-19 vaccine. TCRdb's copy holds only in-frame clones and misses some; the assay was immunoSEQ multiplex PCR. The sample consists of 150,000 to 200,000 clones, about 91% of them appearing once. CDR3 length: 15 amino acids. Trimming left V 1 base short and J 7 bases short, with 17 bases between. The germline V gene encodes CDR1 SGHAT and CDR2 FQNNGV. V is TRBV11-2 and J is TRBJ2-7, with D tentatively TRBD1 or TRBD2 (5 bases each). This sequence originates from an adult who received the AZD1222 COVID-19 vaccine. This sample comprised peripheral blood, obtained 28 days after the second AZD1222 dose. DNA for the CDR3: TGTGCCAGCAGCTTAGGGGCCAGGGAAGGGGAGGAGCAGTACTTC. The encoded protein is CASSLGAREGEEQYF.